This TCR beta chain was obtained from a study of shared clonotypes between healthy human individuals. CDR1 SEHNR and CDR2 FQNEAQ come from the germline V gene (reference sequence). The length of the CDR3 is 14 residues. Deletions cut 3 bases from V and 6 bases from J, with 11 bases between. The assay was immunoSEQ multiplex PCR, and TCRdb's table has in-frame clones only and misses some. The sample holds about 300,000 clones, 74% seen once. The clonotype was recovered from a man aged 25 to 40 in good health. Material for sequencing was memory CD4+ T cells sorted from blood. Noted subset: CD45RA-negative fraction. The rearrangement joins TRBV7-9 to TRBJ2-2, with a possible D match to TRBD2 (6 bases). This CDR3 is CASSLYGSSGELFF. The CDR3 coding sequence is TGTGCCAGCAGCTTGTACGGGAGTTCCGGGGAGCTGTTTTTT.